This TCR beta chain is drawn from a study of CD8 T cells in Susac syndrome. Study-wide findings and caveats: It was acknowledged in the study that the number of individuals who were included in its TCR sequencing and HLA analysis was relatively small.

CD8+ and CD4+ T cells from blood underwent TCR beta sequencing, which was carried out in a high-throughput format. Controls matched for sex and age were healthy donors. This CDR3 contains 12 residues. CDR1 and CDR2 (germline): SQVTM, ANQGSEA. The germline V and J ends were trimmed by 1 base and 2 bases, with 5 bases remaining between them. Random hexamers primed reverse transcription of roughly 0.5 to 1 ug RNA. The method of amplification for TCR beta CDR3 was immunoSEQ multiplex PCR, covering 54 Vbeta and 13 Jbeta. From the immunoSEQ multiplex PCR reads, TCRdb called clonotypes with MiXCR, one entry per CDR3 protein. This table holds about 110,000 distinct CDR3 sequences, 90% to 98% found once. This clonotype was picked up a small number of times. Its antigen is unidentified.

This TCR derives from a human donor in good health. The rearrangement joins TRBV29-1 to TRBJ1-1; D is unclear. The sequenced sample consisted of CD4+ T cells from PBMCs. The CDR3 coding sequence is TGCAGCGTTGAAGTTACCAACACTGAAGCTTTCTTT. Translation gives CSVEVTNTEAFF.